This entry is about one T cell receptor beta chain. It lacks a known antigen. Per-base qualities were not stored, and no clone one base away is much larger. The donors were healthy, HIV-negative adults who had no recently reported acute infections or vaccinations. Only Caucasian adults living in Nashville, Tennessee, USA were represented among the donors. CD4+ T cells were enriched through magnetic negative selection, after which naive cells were positively selected on CD45RA and the remaining negative fraction served as the memory subset. Blood was collected by leukapheresis, and PBMCs were isolated by Ficoll-Histopaque density gradient centrifugation and then cryopreserved in liquid nitrogen vapor phase. Analytical flow cytometry was used to check the purity and quantity of every magnetically sorted T cell population. Genomic DNA was isolated from every sorted fraction and measured by UV absorbance on a Nanodrop 2000c.

The trim is 8 bases for V and 6 bases for J, with a gap of 13 bases between the germline ends. CDR1 MNHEY and CDR2 SVGAGI were looked up in the germline V gene. From the cysteine through the phenylalanine, the CDR3 covers 12 amino acids. Only the CDR3 portion is preserved as DNA: 36 bases, with reading frame beginning at the first base. The data are from a study of shared clonotypes between healthy human individuals (dated by TCRdb to the early 2020s). Broadly, across the study: The cohort comprised a couple of women and three men aged 18 to 49 years. For each donor, CD4 naive and CD4 memory were each given three plates, CD8 naive was given two plates, and CD8 memory was given one plate. The study deeply sequenced blood TCR repertoires of about 5 healthy adults to estimate repertoire size and the extent of clonotype sharing between individuals. Different laboratories and diverse techniques were used to prepare libraries and sequence TCR repertoires, to increase sequencing depth and limit assay-specific biases. Leukapheresis yielded between about 0.85 and 9.5 billion PBMCs per donor. Overall results and qualifications from the work: Compared with non-shared clonotypes, the clonotypes found in all four sorted-subset donors had higher generation probabilities. Across several donors, approximately 5% of naive CD4, roughly 3.3% of naive CD8, about 2.3% of memory CD4, and 0.4% to 0.45% of memory CD8 clonotypes were shared. Sampling was limited to blood, and TCR repertoires in tissue likely differ from TCR repertoires in blood. Pairwise subsampling indicated that sequencing depth was expected to affect the degree of clonotype sharing among donors. Rarefaction of sorted-subset datasets indicated incomplete sequencing despite the large sequencing depth. Estimated clonotype richness was generally larger for naive than for memory subsets. Because the study included only a small number of donors, the genetic and exposure-history diversity represented was limited.

Using the deep immunoSEQ assay, TCR CDR3 regions were amplified from genomic DNA by multiplex PCR. Genomic DNA extracted from each cell subset was distributed evenly over all wells of several immunoSEQ 96-well plates, and each plate served as one replicate. For sorted subsets, roughly 0.2 ug genomic DNA, equal to 30,000 or so T cell genomes, was loaded into each replicate PCR. Purified libraries were quantified with a Qubit 3.0 fluorometer, sized on a Bioanalyzer 2100, and re-quantified with the KAPA Library Quantification kit. Every immunoSEQ 96-well plate was sequenced on a dedicated single-read 150-cycle Illumina NextSeq 550 flow cell. The paper's data handling went like this. Because the immunoSEQ output held only junctional sequences and lacked quality scores, the filtering could not match the filtering applied to full-length reads. Sequences were annotated with PyIR, a Python wrapper for IgBLAST v1.9, and V/J genes and CDR3 were assigned using IMGT germline references. Reads with weak V/J assignments (E-value above 1e-6), missing CDR3, stop codons, out-of-frame junctions, or ambiguous translated residues were removed. V3J clonotypes were defined as sequences sharing an identical inferred V gene, J gene, and CDR3 amino acid sequence. Percentage overlap between repertoires was calculated by dividing the number of shared unique clonotypes by the size of the smaller repertoire. Repertoire richness was assessed with RTK rarefaction, the Chao1 estimator, and Recon v2.1 estimates of unobserved clonotypes. Generation probabilities were computed with OLGA for all TCRbeta clonotypes obtained by the gDNA method from four donors. This immuneACCESS table, as held by TCRdb, lists in-frame sequences with V and J called but not all clones. Of the missing ones, under half trace to an unresolved V gene in checked studies; the others have no known cause. Clone size and the V and J calls come from that table; the DNA yielded D and trimming. This sample lists over 2 million clones; around 93% were detected once. Roughly 0.34% of the sample is in the top ten clones.

The sequence joins TRBV6-5 to TRBJ1-1, with the D gene not clear enough to name. The sequenced material came from naive CD4+ T cells from PBMCs. The intended sense of this specimen's cell subset or site label: CD45RA+ positively selected. The origin of this receptor is a man between 18 and 35 years old in good health. Some clones in this sample may be carry-over from other donors' samples. The CDR3 loop reads CASGREEAEAFF. The DNA sequence is TGTGCCAGCGGCCGGGAGGAGGCTGAAGCTTTCTTT.